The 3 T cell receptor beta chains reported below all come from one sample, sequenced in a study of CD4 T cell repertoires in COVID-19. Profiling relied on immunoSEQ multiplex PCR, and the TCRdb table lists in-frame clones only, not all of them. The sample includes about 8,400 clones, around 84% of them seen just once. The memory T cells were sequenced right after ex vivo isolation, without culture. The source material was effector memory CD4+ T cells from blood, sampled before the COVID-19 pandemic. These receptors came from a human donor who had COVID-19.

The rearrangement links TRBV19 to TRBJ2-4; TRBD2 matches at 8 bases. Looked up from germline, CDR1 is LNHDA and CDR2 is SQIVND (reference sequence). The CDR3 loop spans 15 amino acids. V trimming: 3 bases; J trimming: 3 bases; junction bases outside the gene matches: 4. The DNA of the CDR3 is TGTGCCAGTAGTATGAAGGGACTAGGCAAAAACATTCAGTACTTC. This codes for CASSMKGLGKNIQYF.

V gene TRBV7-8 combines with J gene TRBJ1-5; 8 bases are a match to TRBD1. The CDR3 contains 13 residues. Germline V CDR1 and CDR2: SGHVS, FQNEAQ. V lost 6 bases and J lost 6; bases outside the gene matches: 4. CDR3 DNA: TGTGCCAGCAGTATCGACAGGGGTCAGCCCCAGCATTTT. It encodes CASSIDRGQPQHF.

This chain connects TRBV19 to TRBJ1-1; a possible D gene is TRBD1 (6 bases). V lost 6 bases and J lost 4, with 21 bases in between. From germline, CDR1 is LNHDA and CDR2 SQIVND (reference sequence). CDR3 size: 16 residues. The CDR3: CASRRQITGLTTEAFF. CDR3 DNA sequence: TGTGCCAGTAGACGTCAGATAACAGGGCTGACCACTGAAGCTTTCTTT.